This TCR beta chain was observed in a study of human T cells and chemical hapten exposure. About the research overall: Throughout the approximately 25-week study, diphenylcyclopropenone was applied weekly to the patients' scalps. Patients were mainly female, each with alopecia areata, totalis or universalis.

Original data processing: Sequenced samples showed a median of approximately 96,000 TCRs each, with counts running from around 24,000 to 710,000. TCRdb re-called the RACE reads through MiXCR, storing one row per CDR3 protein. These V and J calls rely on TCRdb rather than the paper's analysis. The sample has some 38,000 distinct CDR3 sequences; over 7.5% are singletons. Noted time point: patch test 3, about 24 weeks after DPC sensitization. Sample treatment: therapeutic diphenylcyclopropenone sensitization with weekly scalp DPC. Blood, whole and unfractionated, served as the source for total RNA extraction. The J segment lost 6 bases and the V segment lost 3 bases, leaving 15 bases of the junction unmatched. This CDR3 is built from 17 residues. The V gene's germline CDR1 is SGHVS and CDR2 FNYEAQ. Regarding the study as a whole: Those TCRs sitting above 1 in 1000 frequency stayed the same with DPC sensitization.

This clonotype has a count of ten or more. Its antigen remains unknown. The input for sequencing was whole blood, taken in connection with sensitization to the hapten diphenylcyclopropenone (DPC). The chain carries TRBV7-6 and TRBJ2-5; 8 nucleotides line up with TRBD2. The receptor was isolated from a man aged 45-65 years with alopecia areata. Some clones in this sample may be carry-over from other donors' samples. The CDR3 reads CASSFSIGRGIGKTQYF. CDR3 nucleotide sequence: TGTGCCAGCAGCTTCTCGATCGGGAGGGGGATCGGAAAGACCCAGTACTTC.